Detailed here is one T cell receptor (beta chain). Its antigen is currently unknown. CDR1 is SGHTS and CDR2 is YDEGEE in the germline V gene. CDR3 size: 16 residues. Trimming removed 0 bases from V and 2 bases from J, with 11 bases in between. The data were obtained in a study of T cell responses to AZD1222 COVID-19 vaccine. Pooling covered second doses at about 4 or about 12 weeks. Whole-study results and caveats: Targeting of unmutated variant regions was reportedly seen in nearly half of spike-specific TCRs. Donors skewed white British and female; clonal diversity was possibly underestimated.

The repertoire was sequenced with immunoSEQ multiplex PCR; TCRdb's copy has only in-frame clones and lacks some. The top ten hold 1.9% of the sample, which has 150,000 to 200,000 clones, about nine tenths seen once. The clonotype originates from an adult who received the AZD1222 COVID-19 vaccine. This material consisted of peripheral blood, taken 28 days after the second AZD1222 dose. The V and J genes are TRBV5-8 and TRBJ2-2; D may be TRBD2 (5 bases). The CDR3 sequence is CASSLVDSGNTGELFF. In DNA form, the CDR3 reads TGTGCCAGCAGCTTGGTGGACTCAGGCAACACCGGGGAGCTGTTTTTT.